A single sample gave rise to the 14 T cell receptor beta chains below, sequenced in a study of shared clonotypes between healthy human individuals. Naive CD8 cells, CD45RO-negative and positively selected for CCR7, excluded terminally differentiated effector memory CD45RA+ cells. Some clones are missing from TCRdb's copy, which holds only in-frame ones; the method was immunoSEQ multiplex PCR. The table has about 680,000 clones, roughly 94% seen once. Sample: naive CD8+ T cells sorted from blood. The receptors here all came from a man younger than 45 in good health.

This chain uses TRBV28 with TRBJ2-1, with D possibly matching TRBD1 (6 bases). Germline V gives CDR1 MDHEN, CDR2 SYDVKM. This CDR3 comprises 13 residues. Trimming shortened V by 5 bases and J by 7 bases, and 12 bases separated the two germline ends. This chain's CDR3 is CASSPRTENEQFF. In nucleotides, the CDR3 is TGTGCCAGCAGTCCTCGGACAGAAAATGAGCAGTTCTTC.

This clone was seen a handful of times. This chain joins TRBV28 and TRBJ2-7; the match to TRBD2 covers 8 bases. The CDR3 is 12 residues long. V lost 7 bases to trimming and J lost 3 bases; unmatched junction nucleotides: 2. Germline V lookup: CDR1 MDHEN, CDR2 SYDVKM. The DNA for the CDR3 is TGTGCCAGCACCGGGAGGGTCTACGAGCAGTACTTC. It translates to CASTGRVYEQYF.

This clone showed up just once. The V and J genes are TRBV10-2 and TRBJ2-3; D gene unclear. Trimming cost V 3 bases and J 3 bases, with 10 bases left between them. Germline V gene sequence: CDR1 WSHSY, CDR2 SAAADI. The CDR3 runs to 14 residues. The CDR3: CASSEGDLTDTQYF. In DNA form, the CDR3 reads TGCGCCAGCAGTGAAGGAGACCTTACAGATACGCAGTATTTT.

J is TRBJ2-6 and V is TRBV2, with D uncertain. V was shortened by 6 bases and J by 0 bases, with 9 bases between the two germline ends. From germline, CDR1 is SNHLY and CDR2 FYNNEI. The CDR3 contains 15 residues. CDR3: CASRLTPSGANVLTF. CDR3 sequence (DNA): TGTGCCAGCAGACTTACTCCCTCTGGGGCCAACGTCCTGACTTTC.

V is TRBV5-4 and J is TRBJ1-1, with a weak D call TRBD1 (6 bases). Germline V CDR1 and CDR2: SGHNT, YYREEE (reference sequence). The CDR3 runs 15 residues. Trimming removed 6 bases at V and 1 base at J, with 16 bases between. The CDR3 protein is CASTTWDTWNTEAFF. DNA of the CDR3: TGTGCCAGCACCACGTGGGACACCTGGAACACTGAAGCTTTCTTT.

The J gene is TRBJ2-5, the V gene TRBV7-9, with 12 bases that match TRBD2. Germline CDR1 SEHNR, CDR2 FQNEAQ (reference sequence). The CDR3 extends over 16 amino acids. Unmatched junction bases numbered 11, after V lost 7 bases and J lost 5 bases. CDR3 nucleotides: TGTGCCAGCACTCCGACTAGCGGGAGACTAGGGGAGACCCAGTACTTC. It codes for CASTPTSGRLGETQYF.

V gene TRBV18 combines with J gene TRBJ2-1; perhaps TRBD1 as D (5 bases). From germline, CDR1 is KGHSH and CDR2 LQKENI. This CDR3 comprises 15 residues. Trimming took 3 bases from V and 0 from J, leaving 9 bases between them. The CDR3 DNA follows: TGTGCCAGCTCACCTGGAAGGGGCTCCTACAATGAGCAGTTCTTC. It codes for CASSPGRGSYNEQFF.

V and J are TRBV14 and TRBJ1-2, with a possible D match to TRBD1 (5 bases). The CDR3 runs 14 residues. The V end was cut by 1 base, the J end by 8 bases, with 14 bases between. From germline, CDR1 is SGHDN and CDR2 FVKESK. CDR3 DNA sequence: TGTGCCAGCAGCCAAGTTGGGACCCAGCGAGGCTACACCTTC. The encoded protein is CASSQVGTQRGYTF.

The rearrangement links TRBV10-2 to TRBJ2-1; TRBD2 aligns across 10 bases. Germline CDR1 and CDR2: WSHSY and SAAADI. The trim removed 2 bases at V and 8 bases at J, leaving 3 bases unmatched. The CDR3 totals 14 residues. CDR3 residues: CASSEAGTSDEQFF. CDR3 DNA sequence: TGCGCCAGCAGTGAGGCCGGGACTAGCGATGAGCAGTTCTTC.

This sequence joins TRBV27 and TRBJ2-3, with D perhaps assigned TRBD1 or TRBD2 (6 bases each). The CDR3 has 16 amino acids. Germline V gene data show CDR1 as MNHEY and CDR2 as SMNVEV (reference sequence). Trimming cost V 3 bases and J 1 base, with 14 bases left between them. The CDR3 protein is CASSFLGGGGTDTQYF. CDR3 nucleotides: TGTGCCAGCAGTTTTTTGGGGGGCGGGGGCACAGATACGCAGTATTTT.

In regard to this clone: In the same sample, other DNA sequences code for this CDR3. The chain has TRBV6-4 and TRBJ2-1; D might be TRBD2 (6 bases). V lost 2 bases to trimming and J lost 0 bases, with 11 bases between them. CDR1 MRHNA and CDR2 SNTAGT come from the germline V gene. CDR3 length equals 16 residues. DNA for the CDR3: TGTGCCAGCAGTGACCTAGCCGGGAGCTCCTACAATGAGCAGTTCTTC. Translation gives CASSDLAGSSYNEQFF.

The V and J genes are TRBV10-3 and TRBJ1-1; the D is unclear. Germline V gene data show CDR1 as ENHRY and CDR2 as SYGVKD. V was shortened by 3 bases and J by 1 base, with 6 bases between the two germline ends. This CDR3 has 13 amino acids. The CDR3, as DNA: TGTGCCATCAGTGAATCAGAGAACACTGAAGCTTTCTTT. The encoded protein is CAISESENTEAFF.

This rearrangement joins TRBV7-6 to TRBJ1-4; TRBD1 aligns across 7 bases. Germline CDR1 is SGHVS and CDR2 is FNYEAQ. The CDR3 is made up of 16 amino acids. Trimming took 4 bases from V and 10 from J; bases not matched to a gene: 15. The CDR3 region is CASSSRAGRQGGKLFF. The CDR3 nucleotides read TGTGCCAGCAGCTCCAGGGCGGGGAGACAGGGCGGAAAACTGTTTTTT.

The V call is TRBV7-2, the J call TRBJ2-3; D is undetermined. CDR3 size: 15 residues. Trimming cost V 1 base and J 2 bases, with 10 bases left between them. Germline V gene data show CDR1 as SGHTA and CDR2 as FQGNSA. The CDR3 DNA is TGTGCCAGCAGCTTAGACAGACACTTCACAGATACGCAGTATTTT. This codes for CASSLDRHFTDTQYF.